The source of this T cell receptor (beta chain) is a study of human T cells and chemical hapten exposure. Study details: Upper back patch tests used 0.01% DPC, scored after 6 days. Patients, chiefly female, had alopecia areata, totalis or universalis.

Library preparation tagged each individual cDNA molecule with a unique molecular identifier. A single record per CDR3 protein comes from TCRdb applying MiXCR to the RACE reads. The sample has fewer than 130,000 distinct CDR3 sequences, approximately 11% seen once. The length of the CDR3 is 15 residues. The germline CDR1 and CDR2 sequences are SGHTA and FQGNSA. The V end was cut by 2 bases, the J end by 7 bases, with 12 bases between. This clonotype was seen ten or more times. Time point given: patch test 1, 2 weeks after DPC sensitization. The treatment here: therapeutic diphenylcyclopropenone sensitization with weekly scalp DPC. Sequencing started from total RNA isolated from unfractionated whole blood.

The input for sequencing was whole blood, taken in connection with sensitization to the hapten diphenylcyclopropenone (DPC). The sequence was obtained from a woman aged 40 to 50 with alopecia areata. Some clones in this sample may be carry-over from other donors' samples. V gene TRBV7-2 combines with J gene TRBJ1-6; no firm D call. The CDR3 protein is CASSLLGLGNSPLHF. The CDR3 bases are TGTGCCAGCAGCTTATTAGGGCTAGGGAATTCACCCCTCCACTTT.